The 20 T cell receptor beta chains below all came from one sample that was sequenced in a study of blood T cell repertoires in COVID-19. Assay: immunoSEQ multiplex PCR; the TCRdb copy retains only in-frame clones and omits some. Of fewer than 250,000 clones in the sample, 83% were seen once. Sequenced sample: PBMCs or T cells enriched from blood (not recorded which). These TCRs come from a woman aged 35 to 49 who had been exposed to COVID-19.

The chain couples TRBV3-1 (or the pseudogene TRBV3-2) to TRBJ2-3; D might be TRBD2 (5 bases). The germline gives CDR1 LGHDT, CDR2 YNNKEL (reference sequence). CDR3 length equals 16 residues. The V end lost 4 bases, the J end lost 2 bases, and 16 bases lay between the germline ends. The CDR3 region has the DNA TGTGCCAGCAGCCCTGTCCCGGGGTTCGACACAGATACGCAGTATTTT. Translating gives CASSPVPGFDTDTQYF.

The chain has TRBV9 and TRBJ2-7; maybe TRBD1 (6 bases). The CDR3 runs to 16 residues. V was cut by 4 bases and J by 7 bases, with 24 bases left in between. Looked up from germline, CDR1 is SGDLS and CDR2 is YYNGEE. The CDR3 sequence: CASSPQGSGVVREQYF. The DNA of the CDR3 is TGTGCCAGCAGCCCCCAGGGGTCCGGGGTAGTGAGAGAGCAGTACTTC.

This clone was seen a single time. The chain has TRBV2 and TRBJ1-4; D remains ambiguous. The germline V gene encodes CDR1 SNHLY and CDR2 FYNNEI. The V end was cut by 7 bases, the J end by 8 bases, with 17 bases between. The CDR3 totals 14 residues. The CDR3, as DNA: TGTGCCAGCACCCTGCGGACGGACTCCGAAAAACTGTTTTTT. Translation gives CASTLRTDSEKLFF.

CDR3 in amino acids: CASSKHSRKYNSPLHF. The CDR3 DNA reads as TGTGCCAGCAGCAAGCATTCCAGGAAATATAATTCACCCCTCCACTTT. The chain carries TRBV21-1 and TRBJ1-6; the table's TRBD1 call for D was not verified on the DNA. TRBV21-1 is marked as a pseudogene. CDR3 length equals 16 residues.

The gene calls are TRBV19 and TRBJ1-5; a weak D match, TRBD1 (6 bases). The CDR3 contains 15 residues. Trimming took 7 bases from V and 7 from J, leaving 20 bases between them. The V gene's germline CDR1 is LNHDA and CDR2 SQIVND (reference sequence). CDR3 DNA sequence: TGTGCCAGTAATGGGCCTCGGGGGGCAGTACAGCCCCAGCATTTT. Its translation is CASNGPRGAVQPQHF.

The chain has TRBV27 and TRBJ2-3, with 9 bases aligning to TRBD2. This CDR3 is 16 amino acids long. V shed 5 bases and J 6 bases; nucleotides not matched to a gene: 12. Germline V gene sequence: CDR1 MNHEY, CDR2 SMNVEV (reference sequence). CDR3 sequence: CASSTRGSGGWDTQYF. The CDR3 bases are TGTGCCAGCAGTACCCGGGGAAGCGGGGGGTGGGATACGCAGTATTTT.

The genes are TRBV9 and TRBJ2-5; D is possibly TRBD1 (6 bases). Germline CDR1 SGDLS, CDR2 YYNGEE. The CDR3 has 15 amino acids. Trimming cost V 4 bases and J 5 bases, with 18 bases left between them. CDR3 coding DNA: TGTGCCAGCAGCCCCCAGACAGGCCCCCAGGAGACCCAGTACTTC. Its protein product is CASSPQTGPQETQYF. The whole variable domain, filled in from reference TRBV9 and TRBJ2-5, reads DSGVTQTPKHLITATGQRVTLRCSPRSGDLSVYWYQQSLDQGLQFLIQYYNGEERAKGNILERFSAQQFPDLHSELNLSSLELGDSALYFCASSPQTGPQETQYFGPGTRLLVL.

The chain is built from TRBV9 and TRBJ2-1; a weak D match, TRBD1 (6 bases). V dropped 0 bases and J dropped 10 bases, with 17 bases sitting between them. The CDR3 extends over 15 amino acids. Germline values: CDR1 SGDLS, CDR2 YYNGEE. This CDR3 reads CASSVGGRGSGEQFF. CDR3 coding DNA: TGTGCCAGCAGCGTAGGTGGCAGGGGTTCAGGGGAGCAGTTCTTC. The entire variable domain, with the rest obtained from reference TRBV9 and TRBJ2-1, is as follows: DSGVTQTPKHLITATGQRVTLRCSPRSGDLSVYWYQQSLDQGLQFLIQYYNGEERAKGNILERFSAQQFPDLHSELNLSSLELGDSALYFCASSVGGRGSGEQFFGPGTRLTVL.

This chain uses TRBV9 with TRBJ2-1, with TRBD2 matching over 9 bases. V lost 0 bases to trimming and J lost 6 bases; unmatched junction nucleotides: 4. Germline V gene data show CDR1 as SGDLS and CDR2 as YYNGEE. The CDR3 contains 15 residues. The CDR3 spells CASSVASGVTNEQFF. CDR3 nucleotide sequence: TGTGCCAGCAGCGTAGCTAGCGGGGTAACCAATGAGCAGTTCTTC.

The chain couples TRBV11-2 to TRBJ2-5; 8 bases map to TRBD1. Looked up from germline, CDR1 is SGHAT and CDR2 is FQNNGV. After removal of 5 bases from V and 1 base from J, the junction contained 6 bases not matched to a gene. This CDR3 contains 15 residues. The CDR3 DNA follows: TGTGCCAGCAGCCTGGGACAGGCGCTCCAAGAGACCCAGTACTTC. This codes for CASSLGQALQETQYF. The entire variable domain, with the rest obtained from reference TRBV11-2 and TRBJ2-5, is as follows: EAGVAQSPRYKIIEKRQSVAFWCNPISGHATLYWYQQILGQGPKLLIQFQNNGVVDDSQLPKDRFSAERLKGVDSTLKIQPAKLEDSAVYLCASSLGQALQETQYFGPGTRLLVL.

The CDR3 DNA sequence: TGTGCCAGCAGTATGGGGAGGGGCACTGAAGCTTTCTTT. Its protein is CASSMGRGTEAFF. The rearrangement joins TRBV3-1 (or the pseudogene TRBV3-2) to TRBJ1-1, with D possibly matching TRBD1 (5 bases). The length of the CDR3 is 13 residues. The V gene's germline CDR1 is LGHDT and CDR2 YNNKEL (reference sequence). V lost 6 bases to trimming and J lost 4 bases, with 12 bases between them.

This clone was seen only once. The gene calls are TRBV12-5 and TRBJ2-7, with 11 bases lining up with TRBD2. The V gene's germline CDR1 is LGHNT and CDR2 FRNRAP. The V segment lost 5 bases and the J segment 7 bases; nucleotides outside the gene matches: 7. The CDR3 loop spans 14 amino acids. DNA of the CDR3: TGTGCTAGTGGTAATAGCGGGGGGGACGTAGAGCAGTACTTC. Encoded protein: CASGNSGGDVEQYF. The variable domain in full, completed from reference TRBV12-5 and TRBJ2-7, reads DARVTQTPRHKVTEMGQEVTMRCQPILGHNTVFWYRQTMMQGLELLAYFRNRAPLDDSGMPKDRFSAEMPDATLATLKIQPSEPRDSAVYFCASGNSGGDVEQYFGPGTRLTVT.

This rearrangement joins TRBV2 to TRBJ1-3; D possibly corresponds to TRBD1 (5 bases). The V and J ends lost 2 bases and 2 bases respectively, with 10 bases between them. Germline V gives CDR1 SNHLY, CDR2 FYNNEI. The CDR3 is 15 residues long. This chain's CDR3 is CASSETGPTGNTIYF. The CDR3 DNA reads TGTGCCAGCAGTGAAACAGGCCCCACTGGAAACACCATATATTTT.

The chain has TRBV19 and TRBJ1-5; 7 nucleotides align to TRBD1. Germline CDR1 and CDR2: LNHDA and SQIVND (reference sequence). The junction had 10 bases not matched to a gene; V was cut back by 7 bases and J by 4 bases. This CDR3 spans 15 amino acids. CDR3 in amino acids: CASIESGQPNQPQHF. CDR3 coding DNA: TGTGCCAGTATCGAGTCGGGACAGCCAAATCAGCCCCAGCATTTT.

This clone was found a few times. The chain employs TRBV28 and TRBJ1-1; D not resolved. CDR1 is MDHEN and CDR2 is SYDVKM in the germline V gene. The CDR3 consists of 15 residues. Trimming cost V 6 bases and J 4 bases, with 18 bases left between them. The CDR3 region is CASRLLQRRGTEAFF. The CDR3 DNA is TGTGCCAGCAGGCTTTTACAGCGGCGGGGCACTGAAGCTTTCTTT.

The V and J genes are TRBV27 and TRBJ1-2, with 7 positions matching TRBD1. V lost 2 bases, J lost 2 bases, and 8 bases stayed unmatched. Germline V gene lookup returns CDR1 MNHEY and CDR2 SMNVEV (reference sequence). This CDR3 spans 16 amino acids. The CDR3 coding sequence is TGTGCCAGCAGTTTAAGACCCGAGACAGGGAACTATGGCTACACCTTC. Translating it yields CASSLRPETGNYGYTF.

The chain employs TRBV28 and TRBJ2-3; tentatively, D is TRBD1 (5 bases). Germline CDR1 MDHEN, CDR2 SYDVKM. This CDR3 contains 13 residues. The ends were cut back, 6 bases at V and 5 bases at J, with 12 bases in the middle. The CDR3 sequence: CASSPGREDTQYF. Written as DNA, the CDR3 is TGTGCCAGCAGCCCCGGCAGGGAAGATACGCAGTATTTT.

As regards this clone: Other DNA sequences in this sample translate to the same CDR3. The chain uses TRBV2 and TRBJ1-6; TRBD1 matches 7 bases. J lost 5 bases, V lost 6 bases, and 4 bases had no gene match. The germline V gene encodes CDR1 SNHLY and CDR2 FYNNEI. This CDR3 region has 14 residues. CDR3 loop: CASRGTANNSPLHF. CDR3 DNA: TGTGCCAGCAGGGGGACAGCGAATAATTCACCCCTCCACTTT.

V and J are TRBV4-3 and TRBJ1-1, with D perhaps TRBD1 (5 bases). The CDR3 consists of 16 residues. V was clipped by 0 bases and J by 1 base, with 12 bases between them. The germline V gene encodes CDR1 LGHNA and CDR2 YSLEER. For the CDR3, the DNA is TGCGCCAGCAGCCAAGACCCGCAGGGTGGGAACACTGAAGCTTTCTTT. This codes for CASSQDPQGGNTEAFF.

The V gene is TRBV18, the J gene TRBJ2-7; possible D gene TRBD1, 5 bases. Germline CDR1 and CDR2: KGHSH and LQKENI. The CDR3 sequence is 14 residues long. The V gene lost 3 bases and the J gene lost 3 bases, with 12 bases spanning the gap. The CDR3 here is CASSPGSGNYEQYF. The CDR3 coding sequence is TGTGCCAGCTCACCCGGTTCAGGGAACTACGAGCAGTACTTC.